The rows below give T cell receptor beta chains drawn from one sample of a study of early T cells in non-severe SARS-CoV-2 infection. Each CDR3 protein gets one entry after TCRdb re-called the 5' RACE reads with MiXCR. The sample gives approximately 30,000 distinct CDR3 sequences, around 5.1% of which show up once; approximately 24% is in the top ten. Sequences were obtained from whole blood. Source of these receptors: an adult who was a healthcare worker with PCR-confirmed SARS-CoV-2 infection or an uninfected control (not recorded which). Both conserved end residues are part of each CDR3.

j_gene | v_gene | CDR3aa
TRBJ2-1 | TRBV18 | CASSRAGQYNEQFF
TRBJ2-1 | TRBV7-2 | CASSFIGSGHANEQFF
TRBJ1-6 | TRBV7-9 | CASSLGTGGPLHF
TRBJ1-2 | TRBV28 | CASGDRDYGYTF
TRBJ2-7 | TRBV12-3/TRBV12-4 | CASSPKPGLAVSYEQYF
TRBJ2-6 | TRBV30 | CAWGQAGANVLTF
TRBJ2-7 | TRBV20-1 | CSARALTNLGLYEQYF
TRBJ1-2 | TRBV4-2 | CASSQARTAIYGYTF
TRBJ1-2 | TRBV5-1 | CASSLGQGFDGYTF
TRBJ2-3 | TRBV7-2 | CASSPPAGGIADTQYF
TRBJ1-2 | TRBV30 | CAWSVGFNYGYTF
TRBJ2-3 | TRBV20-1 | CSARDPGGGSTDTQYF
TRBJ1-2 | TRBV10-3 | CAIRVADYGYTF
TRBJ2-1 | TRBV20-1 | CSARGVGRGEQFF
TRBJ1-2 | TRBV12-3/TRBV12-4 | CASSLGGKGYTF
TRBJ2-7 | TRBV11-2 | CASSLVSEQYF
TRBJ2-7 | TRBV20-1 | CSAETQGAAYEQYF
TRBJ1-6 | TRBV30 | CAWSLTDRSNSPLHF
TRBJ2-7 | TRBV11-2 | CASSLNVHRMLGEQYF
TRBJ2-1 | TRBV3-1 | CASSQGVSSYNEQFF
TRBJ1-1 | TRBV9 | CASSVEVNTEAFF
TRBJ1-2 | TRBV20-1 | CSARDPVNYGYTF
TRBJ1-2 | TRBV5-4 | CASSLPDRFGYTF
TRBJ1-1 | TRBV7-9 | CASSSTGPLVAFF
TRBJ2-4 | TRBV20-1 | CSAEAVSKNIQYF
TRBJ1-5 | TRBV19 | CASSVTPNSNQPQHF
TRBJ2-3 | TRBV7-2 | CASSLGGPYTDTQYF
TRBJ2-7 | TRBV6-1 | CASSERTRGTYEQYF